The 22 T cell receptor beta chains below all came from one sample that was sequenced in a study of blood T cell repertoires in COVID-19. Using immunoSEQ multiplex PCR, the repertoire was profiled, and TCRdb retains in-frame clones only, with some absent. Here the sample spans roughly 130,000 clones, around 84% being singletons. Sequencing was done on a sample of PBMCs or T cells enriched from blood (not recorded which). Every receptor here comes from a woman aged 30 to 39 who had recovered from COVID-19.

This chain links TRBV2 with TRBJ1-5; 8 bases agree with TRBD1. Germline trimming cut 7 bases from V and 6 bases from J; bases unmatched to any gene: 5. The CDR3 has 13 residues. Germline assignment: CDR1 SNHLY and CDR2 FYNNEI. CDR3 region: CASMGQARQPQHF. The CDR3, as DNA: TGTGCCAGCATGGGACAGGCCCGTCAGCCCCAGCATTTT.

The chain is built from TRBV7-2 and TRBJ1-1; 9 nucleotides match TRBD1. This CDR3 has 18 amino acids. J was trimmed by 0 bases and V by 2 bases; bases with no gene match: 10. Germline lookup yields CDR1 SGHTA and CDR2 FQGNSA. The CDR3 bases are TGTGCCAGCAGCTTATTCGGGACAGGGAGTCTCATGAACACTGAAGCTTTCTTT. This codes for CASSLFGTGSLMNTEAFF.

The chain carries TRBV18 and TRBJ1-1, with 10 bases lining up with TRBD1. V dropped 6 bases and J dropped 5; count of bases not matched to a gene: 15. The CDR3 runs to 17 residues. CDR1 is KGHSH and CDR2 is LQKENI in the germline V gene. The CDR3 DNA reads TGTGCCAGCTCCAAAGGAGGGACAGGGGAATTGTGGACTGAAGCTTTCTTT. Translating gives CASSKGGTGELWTEAFF.

This clone was seen a handful of times. The chain carries TRBV19 and TRBJ2-5; 8 bases agree with TRBD2. CDR3 length: 15 residues. Per the germline V gene, CDR1 is LNHDA and CDR2 is SQIVND (reference sequence). J lost 2 bases, V lost 6 bases, and 8 bases had no gene match. The CDR3 sequence is CASSSLLAGQETQYF. CDR3 sequence (DNA): TGTGCCAGTAGCTCCTTATTAGCGGGGCAAGAGACCCAGTACTTC.

This clone was seen only a few times. This chain joins TRBV28 and TRBJ2-7; 9 bases align to TRBD2. The junction had 5 bases not matched to a gene; V was cut back by 2 bases and J by 6 bases. The CDR3 has 14 residues. Germline V CDR1 and CDR2: MDHEN, SYDVKM. The CDR3 DNA reads TGTGCCAGCAGTTTAAGAGGTAGCGGGAGCGAGCAGTACTTC. Encoded protein: CASSLRGSGSEQYF.

This clone was observed a few times. This sequence joins TRBV6-5 and TRBJ2-2; TRBD1 aligns across 7 bases. Germline CDR1 is MNHEY and CDR2 is SVGAGI. The junction had 12 bases not matched to a gene; V was cut back by 10 bases and J by 4 bases. The CDR3 runs to 15 residues. CDR3 sequence (DNA): TGTGCCACCCACAGGGGAATACAATTCACCGGGGAGCTGTTTTTT. Protein product: CATHRGIQFTGELFF.

V usage is TRBV5-5 and J usage is TRBJ2-7; D not resolved. Trimming pared 3 bases from V and 2 bases from J, leaving 15 bases between. This CDR3 contains 15 residues. Per germline, CDR1 SGHKS and CDR2 YYEKEE (reference sequence). CDR3 sequence (DNA): TGTGCCAGCAGCTCTGGTGCAGGAACCCCCTACGAGCAGTACTTC. It encodes CASSSGAGTPYEQYF.

The chain carries TRBV24-1 and TRBJ2-7, with TRBD1 matching over 11 bases. This CDR3 is built from 16 residues. The junction had 5 bases not matched to a gene; V was cut back by 3 bases and J by 2 bases. The germline gives CDR1 KGHDR, CDR2 SFDVKD. The CDR3 loop reads CATSDRDRGETYEQYF. The CDR3 DNA is TGTGCCACCAGTGATCGGGACAGGGGGGAAACCTACGAGCAGTACTTC.

This clone is a singleton in its sample. The J gene is TRBJ2-2, the V gene TRBV4-2; D is possibly TRBD1 (6 bases). The V and J ends lost 4 bases and 0 bases respectively, with 24 bases between them. Germline V gene lookup returns CDR1 LGHNA and CDR2 YNFKEQ. This CDR3 contains 20 residues. This CDR3 is CASSREPFLPGHANTGELFF. In DNA, the CDR3 is TGTGCCAGCAGCCGGGAGCCCTTCCTTCCGGGACACGCGAACACCGGGGAGCTGTTTTTT.

CDR3 nucleotide sequence: TGCGCCAGCAGCCAGTTACGGGGCTATGGCTACACCTTC. It is translated as CASSQLRGYGYTF. The V and J genes are TRBV4-3 and TRBJ1-2; D is undetermined. The CDR3 runs 13 residues. Germline values: CDR1 LGHNA, CDR2 YSLEER. The germline V and J ends were trimmed by 3 bases and 4 bases, with 9 bases remaining between them.

The chain uses TRBV7-6 and TRBJ2-7; D gene unclear. The CDR3 covers 14 residues. The V end was cut by 6 bases, the J end by 6 bases, with 18 bases between. The germline gives CDR1 SGHVS, CDR2 FNYEAQ. CDR3 DNA sequence: TGTGCCAGCAGACGCGACGGAGAGGTGGGCGAGCAGTACTTC. The encoded protein is CASRRDGEVGEQYF.

This rearrangement joins TRBV2 to TRBJ2-2; 7 bases line up with TRBD2. Germline CDR1 and CDR2: SNHLY and FYNNEI. V trimming: 6 bases; J trimming: 6 bases; junction bases outside the gene matches: 4. This CDR3 comprises 13 residues. CDR3: CASRPTSPGELFF. CDR3 sequence (DNA): TGTGCCAGCAGACCGACTAGCCCCGGGGAGCTGTTTTTT. Combining the CDR3 with reference TRBV2 and TRBJ2-2 gives the whole variable domain EPEVTQTPSHQVTQMGQEVILRCVPISNHLYFYWYRQILGQKVEFLVSFYNNEISEKSEIFDDQFSVERPDGSNFTLKIRSTKLEDSAMYFCASRPTSPGELFFGEGSRLTVL.

The chain has TRBV3-1 (or the pseudogene TRBV3-2) and TRBJ2-1, with 12 bases identical to TRBD2. This CDR3 spans 15 amino acids. CDR1 and CDR2 (germline): LGHDT, YNNKEL (reference sequence). V trimming: 4 bases; J trimming: 9 bases; junction bases outside the gene matches: 7. The CDR3 loop is CASSLTASGRGEQFF. In DNA, the CDR3 is TGTGCCAGCAGCCTCACGGCTAGCGGGAGGGGTGAGCAGTTCTTC.

The CDR3 here is CAWSLRRYEQYF. The DNA of the CDR3 is TGTGCCTGGAGTCTCAGGAGGTACGAGCAGTACTTC. The chain has TRBV30 and TRBJ2-7; weak D call: TRBD2 (5 bases). The germline V and J ends were trimmed by 2 bases and 4 bases, with 9 bases remaining between them. The CDR3 is made up of 12 amino acids. The germline gives CDR1 GTSNPN, CDR2 SVGIG (reference sequence).

V is TRBV7-2 and J is TRBJ2-1; D is possibly TRBD2 (6 bases). Germline CDR1 reads SGHTA; CDR2 reads FQGNSA. Trimming removed 5 bases from V and 5 bases from J, with 10 bases in between. The CDR3 has 13 residues. CDR3 sequence (DNA): TGTGCCAGCAGCGGGGACTCGGACAATGAGCAGTTCTTC. As protein: CASSGDSDNEQFF.

The chain links TRBV5-1 to TRBJ2-7; 7 bases match TRBD1. CDR3 length equals 15 residues. Looked up from germline, CDR1 is SGHRS and CDR2 is YFSETQ. V lost 0 bases to trimming and J lost 0 bases; unmatched junction nucleotides: 3. The CDR3 DNA follows: TGCGCCAGCAGCTTGGCTGGGACAGCCTCCTACGAGCAGTACTTC. It codes for CASSLAGTASYEQYF. Filled out from reference TRBV5-1 and TRBJ2-7, the complete variable domain reads KAGVTQTPRYLIKTRGQQVTLSCSPISGHRSVSWYQQTPGQGLQFLFEYFSETQRNKGNFPGRFSGRQFSNSRSEMNVSTLELGDSALYLCASSLAGTASYEQYFGPGTRLTVT.

The chain has TRBV7-2 and TRBJ2-2, with TRBD1 as a possible D gene (6 bases). There are 18 residues in the CDR3. V was pared by 5 bases and J by 0 bases, with 19 bases between. CDR1 is SGHTA, CDR2 FQGNSA, per germline. The CDR3 loop reads CASSPRTGPLANTGELFF. CDR3 DNA sequence: TGTGCCAGCAGCCCCCGTACAGGGCCCCTCGCGAACACCGGGGAGCTGTTTTTT.

The chain employs TRBV7-3 and TRBJ2-7; perhaps TRBD2 as D (6 bases). The CDR3 totals 15 residues. The V and J ends lost 1 base and 3 bases respectively, with 13 bases between them. Germline assignment: CDR1 SGHTA and CDR2 FQGTGA. The CDR3 protein is CASSLMGGEVYEQYF. CDR3 sequence (DNA): TGTGCCAGCAGCTTAATGGGGGGAGAGGTCTACGAGCAGTACTTC.

The V call is TRBV9, the J call TRBJ2-3, with 9 bases aligning to TRBD2. CDR3 size: 16 residues. CDR1 is SGDLS, CDR2 YYNGEE, per germline. Losses at the gene ends were 2 bases for V and 3 bases for J; bases not matched to a gene: 7. The CDR3 sequence: CASSVKTSGGTDTQYF. The DNA of the CDR3 is TGTGCCAGCAGCGTTAAGACTAGCGGAGGGACAGATACGCAGTATTTT.

The chain links TRBV6-5 to TRBJ2-7; the match to TRBD2 covers 11 bases. Per germline, CDR1 MNHEY and CDR2 SVGAGI. The CDR3 contains 14 residues. Trimming took 6 bases from V and 4 from J; bases not matched to a gene: 5. CDR3 bases: TGTGCCAGCAGCCTAGCGGGAGGACGTTACGAGCAGTACTTC. This gives the protein CASSLAGGRYEQYF.

The V call is TRBV19, the J call TRBJ1-1; 8 bases are a match to TRBD1. Looked up from germline, CDR1 is LNHDA and CDR2 is SQIVND (reference sequence). The ends lost 3 bases at V and 1 base at J; junction bases unmatched: 13. The CDR3 is 18 amino acids. The CDR3 here is CASSILVVWGQENTEAFF. The CDR3, as DNA: TGTGCCAGTAGTATCCTCGTGGTTTGGGGACAGGAGAACACTGAAGCTTTCTTT.

J is TRBJ1-3 and V is TRBV9; the D is unclear. Trimming removed 0 bases at V and 0 bases at J, with 7 bases between. The germline V gene encodes CDR1 SGDLS and CDR2 YYNGEE. CDR3 size: 15 residues. The chain's CDR3 is CASSVGSTSGNTIYF. The CDR3 nucleotides read TGTGCCAGCAGCGTAGGGTCTACCTCTGGAAACACCATATATTTT.